The 4 T cell receptor beta chains below come from one sample, sequenced in a study of blood T cell repertoires in COVID-19. Here immunoSEQ multiplex PCR was the method, and the copy in TCRdb shows in-frame clones only, minus some. This table has 55,000 to 80,000 clones, roughly four fifths appearing once. Source material: peripheral blood. The receptors originated from a human donor in a cohort sampled during active COVID-19.

The rearrangement joins TRBV5-1 to TRBJ2-5; 11 bases are a match to TRBD2. This CDR3 is 18 amino acids long. Trimming at V came to 5 bases and at J to 5 bases, leaving 17 bases not matched to a gene. Per the germline V gene, CDR1 is SGHRS and CDR2 is YFSETQ. The CDR3 here is CASRNGLAGTATPETQYF. The CDR3 coding sequence is TGCGCCAGCAGAAACGGACTAGCGGGTACTGCTACACCGGAGACCCAGTACTTC. Together with reference TRBV5-1 and TRBJ2-5, the CDR3 gives the full variable domain: KAGVTQTPRYLIKTRGQQVTLSCSPISGHRSVSWYQQTPGQGLQFLFEYFSETQRNKGNFPGRFSGRQFSNSRSEMNVSTLELGDSALYLCASRNGLAGTATPETQYFGPGTRLLVL.

The chain joins TRBV2 to TRBJ2-1; TRBD1 aligns across 8 bases. V trimming: 5 bases; J trimming: 9 bases; junction bases outside the gene matches: 9. The CDR3 covers 14 residues. Germline CDR1 is SNHLY and CDR2 is FYNNEI. CDR3 nucleotides: TGTGCCAGCAGTCCTGTCAGGGGGCGTAGTGAGCAGTTCTTC. Its translation: CASSPVRGRSEQFF.

The V call is TRBV5-5, the J call TRBJ2-2; TRBD1 matches at 7 bases. Germline lookup yields CDR1 SGHKS and CDR2 YYEKEE (reference sequence). V lost 0 bases to trimming and J lost 6 bases; unmatched junction nucleotides: 5. The CDR3 length is 15 residues. This CDR3 is CASSLALGGPGELFF. The CDR3 DNA follows: TGTGCCAGCAGCTTGGCATTAGGGGGCCCCGGGGAGCTGTTTTTT.

This clone was seen a few times. V and J are TRBV30 and TRBJ1-1, with 7 positions matching TRBD1. Per germline, CDR1 GTSNPN and CDR2 SVGIG (reference sequence). V was pared by 3 bases and J by 11 bases, with 24 bases of the junction left unmatched. CDR3 length equals 17 residues. CDR3 in amino acids: CAWRVRGGRELRGAAFF. DNA for the CDR3: TGTGCCTGGAGGGTTAGAGGGGGCCGCGAGCTCCGGGGCGCGGCTTTCTTT.